One and the same sample provided the 9 T cell receptor beta chains below, sequenced in a study of blood T cell repertoires in COVID-19 (dated by TCRdb to the early 2020s). The library was prepared using the immunoSEQ multiplex PCR assay. In TCRdb, the immuneACCESS table is reduced to in-frame sequences with V and J assigned. These tables do not hold every clone; where another copy was compared, an unresolved V gene accounts for under half, and the others remain unexplained. This sample has over 200,000 clones in its table, and around 90% of those were observed once. The ten largest account for over 9% of the sample. The sequenced sample was PBMCs or T cells enriched from blood (not recorded which). The receptors stem from a man younger than 35 with acute COVID-19.

The chain is built from TRBV5-1 and TRBJ2-7; tentatively, D is TRBD1 (6 bases). In germline, CDR1 is SGHRS, CDR2 YFSETQ. CDR3 length: 17 amino acids. Trimming left V 1 base short and J 3 bases short, with 20 bases between. The CDR3 bases are TGCGCCAGCAGCTTGACAGGTACGACAGGCTCCAGCTACGAGCAGTACTTC. It specifies CASSLTGTTGSSYEQYF.

The chain links TRBV5-4 to TRBJ2-5; 14 positions match TRBD2. The CDR3 is 16 amino acids. CDR1 SGHNT and CDR2 YYREEE come from the germline V gene (reference sequence). V trimming: 3 bases; J trimming: 6 bases; junction bases outside the gene matches: 7. Here the CDR3 DNA reads TGTGCCAGCAGCTCTGGGACTAGCGGGAGCGGGAAGACCCAGTACTTC. As protein: CASSSGTSGSGKTQYF.

This rearrangement joins TRBV10-3 to TRBJ1-2, with D possibly being TRBD1 (5 bases). Trimming stripped 2 bases from V and 0 bases from J, with 25 bases between. The V gene's germline CDR1 is ENHRY and CDR2 SYGVKD. The CDR3 runs to 20 residues. This chain's CDR3 is CAISEPTGGSSRRTNYGYTF. CDR3 nucleotide sequence: TGTGCCATCAGTGAGCCAACGGGGGGTTCGAGCAGACGTACTAACTATGGCTACACCTTC.

The chain uses TRBV7-9 and TRBJ2-1; 9 bases match TRBD1. The CDR3 is 15 residues long. In germline, CDR1 is SEHNR, CDR2 FQNEAQ (reference sequence). The J segment lost 14 bases and the V segment lost 5 bases, leaving 16 bases of the junction unmatched. The DNA of the CDR3 is TGTGCCAGCAGCCTACGAGGACAGGGGCTCCCGAGTGAGTTCTTC. This gives the protein CASSLRGQGLPSEFF. Drawing the rest from reference TRBV7-9 and TRBJ2-1, the complete variable domain is DTGVSQNPRHKITKRGQNVTFRCDPISEHNRLYWYRQTLGQGPEFLTYFQNEAQLEKSRLLSDRFSAERPKGSFSTLEIQRTEQGDSAMYLCASSLRGQGLPSEFFGPGTRLTVL.

V gene TRBV6-2 or TRBV6-3 combines with J gene TRBJ2-3, with D maybe TRBD1 (6 bases). The CDR3 sequence is 14 residues long. V lost 2 bases and J 4 bases, leaving 10 bases between the germline ends. Germline V gene lookup returns CDR1 MNHEY and CDR2 SVGEGT. CDR3 sequence reads: CASSYRNRADTQYF. The CDR3 DNA reads as TGTGCCAGCAGTTACCGCAACAGGGCAGATACGCAGTATTTT.

The chain employs TRBV14 and TRBJ2-7, with D tentatively TRBD1 (6 bases). Trimming stripped 6 bases from V and 0 bases from J, with 18 bases between. Germline V gene sequence: CDR1 SGHDN, CDR2 FVKESK. This CDR3 has 16 amino acids. The chain's CDR3 is CASSDLVGATSYEQYF. CDR3 sequence (DNA): TGTGCCAGCAGTGACCTAGTGGGGGCCACCTCCTACGAGCAGTACTTC. Full variable domain (remainder filled in from reference TRBV14 and TRBJ2-7): EAGVTQFPSHSVIEKGQTVTLRCDPISGHDNLYWYRRVMGKEIKFLLHFVKESKQDESGMPNNRFLAERTGGTYSTLKVQPAELEDSGVYFCASSDLVGATSYEQYFGPGTRLTVT.

V usage is TRBV30 and J usage is TRBJ2-7; TRBD1 aligns across 8 bases. The CDR3 length is 14 residues. Germline V gives CDR1 GTSNPN, CDR2 SVGIG (reference sequence). With 2 bases clipped from V and 5 bases from J, the junction kept 8 bases outside the gene matches. The CDR3 coding sequence is TGTGCCTGGAGTCCAGGACAGGGTTCCGACGAGCAGTACTTC. Its protein product is CAWSPGQGSDEQYF.

The genes are TRBV30 and TRBJ2-5, with 10 bases fitting TRBD1. The CDR3 extends over 15 amino acids. The V gene end was trimmed by 3 bases and the J gene end by 1 base; junction bases not matched to a gene: 5. The germline V gene has CDR1 GTSNPN and CDR2 SVGIG (reference sequence). This chain's CDR3 is CAWRPGQGSQETQYF. DNA for the CDR3: TGTGCCTGGAGACCGGGACAGGGGTCCCAAGAGACCCAGTACTTC.

This chain links TRBV28 with TRBJ1-3; D is perhaps TRBD1 (6 bases). Germline V gene data show CDR1 as MDHEN and CDR2 as SYDVKM. This CDR3 comprises 14 residues. V gave up 10 bases and J gave up 0 bases, with 13 bases separating them. The CDR3 here is CATTGKISGNTIYF. The CDR3 bases are TGTGCCACCACAGGGAAGATCTCTGGAAACACCATATATTTT. Combining the CDR3 with reference TRBV28 and TRBJ1-3 gives the whole variable domain DVKVTQSSRYLVKRTGEKVFLECVQDMDHENMFWYRQDPGLGLRLIYFSYDVKMKEKGDIPEGYSVSREKKERFSLILESASTNQTSMYLCATTGKISGNTIYFGEGSWLTVV.